This T cell receptor (beta chain) is drawn from a study of response to subunit inactivated influenza vaccine. This CDR3 is 16 amino acids long. Trimming cost V 4 bases and J 1 base; bases outside gene matches: 4. CDR1 and CDR2 (germline): MNHEY, SVGEGT. TCRdb independently ran MiXCR on the RT-PCR reads; one entry per CDR3 protein. This table holds about 310,000 distinct CDR3 sequences, around a fifth found once. This clonotype was counted many times. Its antigen is unknown. Overall study results and limits: With each seasonal influenza vaccination, the authors suggested, few new T cells are recruited.

The chain uses TRBV6-2 or TRBV6-3 and TRBJ1-5, with 10 bases fitting TRBD1. The starting material was PBMCs from blood, obtained approximately 22 months after vaccination. This clonotype originated in a man between 50 and 75 years old who received an inactivated influenza vaccine. The DNA of the CDR3 is TGTGCCAGCAGTTCCGGGACAGGGGCCAGCAATCAGCCCCAGCATTTT. Residues: CASSSGTGASNQPQHF.